Below are 3 T cell receptor beta chains sequenced from a single sample in a study of cytomegalovirus exposure and HLA in healthy donors. The repertoire was sequenced with immunoSEQ multiplex PCR; TCRdb's copy has only in-frame clones and lacks some. The data contain some 140,000 clones, 82% of them singletons. Sequenced sample: PBMCs. The receptors were gathered from a man aged 25-45 years in good health and CMV-seropositive.

The gene calls are TRBV2 and TRBJ2-6; the D is unclear. There are 14 residues in the CDR3. Germline lookup yields CDR1 SNHLY and CDR2 FYNNEI. The V end lost 5 bases, the J end lost 2 bases, and 7 bases lay between the germline ends. CDR3 sequence reads: CASSSEAGANVLTF. The CDR3 DNA reads TGTGCCAGCAGTTCAGAGGCTGGGGCCAACGTCCTGACTTTC.

This rearrangement joins TRBV5-1 to TRBJ2-7; TRBD2 matches 11 bases. The V and J ends lost 4 bases and 7 bases, in that order; junction bases with no gene match: 10. The CDR3 spans 15 residues. Per the germline V gene, CDR1 is SGHRS and CDR2 is YFSETQ. CDR3 sequence reads: CASSPFSGGAGEQYF. The CDR3, as DNA: TGCGCCAGCAGCCCCTTTAGCGGGGGGGCAGGGGAGCAGTACTTC.

This chain uses TRBV9 with TRBJ2-1, with 9 bases fitting TRBD2. The CDR3 covers 15 residues. The V and J ends lost 5 bases and 1 base, in that order; junction bases with no gene match: 4. Germline V gene lookup returns CDR1 SGDLS and CDR2 YYNGEE. The chain's CDR3 is CASSPLAGSYNEQFF. The CDR3 nucleotides read TGTGCCAGCAGTCCCCTAGCGGGGTCCTACAATGAGCAGTTCTTC.